This TCR beta chain was recorded in a study of blood T cell repertoires in COVID-19. The CDR3 is 14 residues long. Germline trimming cut 5 bases from V and 5 bases from J; bases unmatched to any gene: 8. Looked up from germline, CDR1 is GTSNPN and CDR2 is SVGIG (reference sequence). Assay used: immunoSEQ multiplex PCR; TCRdb lists only in-frame clones, some missing. The sample includes just over 650,000 clones, just under 90% of them seen just once. The sequenced sample consisted of peripheral blood. This chain connects TRBV30 to TRBJ1-2; TRBD1 matches 10 bases. This TCR was sampled from a woman aged 18-29 years with acute or convalescent COVID-19. CDR3 in DNA: TGTGCCTGGGTTAAGACAGGGGGCTCTTATGGCTACACCTTC. This codes for CAWVKTGGSYGYTF.